These 12 T cell receptor beta chains share one sample of origin, sequenced in a study of shared clonotypes between healthy human individuals. Here immunoSEQ multiplex PCR was the method, and the copy in TCRdb shows in-frame clones only, minus some. The sample lists some 200,000 clones; around 63% were seen once. The source material was memory CD4+ T cells sorted from blood. As for subset: CD45RA-negative fraction. The receptor source for this set is a man under 40 in good health.

V is TRBV29-1 and J is TRBJ2-1; D possibly corresponds to TRBD2 (6 bases). Germline V gene data show CDR1 as SQVTM and CDR2 as ANQGSEA. The CDR3 extends over 13 amino acids. Trimming left V 7 bases short and J 8 bases short, with 18 bases between. The CDR3 loop is CSGAPREDDEQFF. CDR3 DNA sequence: TGCAGCGGCGCCCCCAGGGAGGACGATGAGCAGTTCTTC.

V is TRBV18 and J is TRBJ2-7, with 8 nucleotides matching TRBD1. CDR1 is KGHSH and CDR2 is LQKENI in the germline V gene. The CDR3 runs 14 residues. J was trimmed by 9 bases and V by 3 bases; bases with no gene match: 10. The CDR3 protein is CASSPGDRSGGQYF. CDR3 coding DNA: TGTGCCAGCTCACCCGGGGACAGGTCAGGCGGGCAGTACTTC. Supplemented by reference TRBV18 and TRBJ2-7, the full variable domain reads NAGVMQNPRHLVRRRGQEARLRCSPMKGHSHVYWYRQLPEEGLKFMVYLQKENIIDESGMPKERFSAEFPKEGPSILRIQQVVRGDSAAYFCASSPGDRSGGQYFGPGTRLTVT.

This clone was recorded a few times. The V and J genes are TRBV2 and TRBJ2-7; 9 nucleotides match TRBD1. Germline CDR1 and CDR2: SNHLY and FYNNEI. Trimming removed 4 bases from V and 2 bases from J; junction bases left unmatched: 3. This CDR3 is 14 amino acids long. The CDR3 here is CASSAGQGPYEQYF. The CDR3 DNA follows: TGTGCCAGCAGTGCGGGACAGGGTCCCTACGAGCAGTACTTC.

Turning to this clone: The same CDR3 can be traced to other DNA sequences in this sample. This chain uses TRBV7-9 with TRBJ2-2; the D is unclear. V was shortened by 5 bases and J by 3 bases, with 7 bases between the two germline ends. CDR3 length equals 13 residues. Looked up from germline, CDR1 is SEHNR and CDR2 is FQNEAQ (reference sequence). The CDR3 is CASSATYTGELFF. CDR3 DNA sequence: TGTGCCAGCAGCGCCACTTACACCGGGGAGCTGTTTTTT.

V usage is TRBV30 and J usage is TRBJ1-3; 9 bases agree with TRBD1. Germline V lookup: CDR1 GTSNPN, CDR2 SVGIG (reference sequence). CDR3 length equals 16 residues. The V and J ends lost 2 bases and 0 bases, in that order; junction bases with no gene match: 5. The CDR3 nucleotides are TGTGCCTGGAGTAGACAGGGGGGGAGCTCTGGAAACACCATATATTTT. It is translated as CAWSRQGGSSGNTIYF.

CDR3 protein: CASSEGISTSTDTQYF. The CDR3 nucleotides are TGTGCCAGCAGTGAGGGGATCTCTACTAGCACAGATACGCAGTATTTT. This chain joins TRBV25-1 and TRBJ2-3; D unclear. The CDR3 contains 16 residues. Germline values: CDR1 MGHDK, CDR2 SYGVNS. V shed 3 bases and J shed 0 bases, with 13 bases lying between them.

The table lists this clone with a few counts. The chain carries TRBV11-2 and TRBJ1-1; D not resolved. V lost 2 bases to trimming and J lost 4 bases, with 5 bases between them. From germline, CDR1 is SGHAT and CDR2 FQNNGV. This CDR3 has 12 residues. The CDR3 here is CASSLFSTEAFF. As DNA, the CDR3 is TGTGCCAGCAGCTTATTCTCCACTGAAGCTTTCTTT. Full variable domain (outside the CDR3, taken from reference TRBV11-2 and TRBJ1-1): EAGVAQSPRYKIIEKRQSVAFWCNPISGHATLYWYQQILGQGPKLLIQFQNNGVVDDSQLPKDRFSAERLKGVDSTLKIQPAKLEDSAVYLCASSLFSTEAFFGQGTRLTVV.

The J gene is TRBJ2-7, the V gene TRBV28; tentative D call: TRBD2 (6 bases). This CDR3 is built from 14 residues. CDR1 is MDHEN, CDR2 SYDVKM, per germline. The ends were cut back, 2 bases at V and 4 bases at J, with 12 bases in the middle. The CDR3, as DNA: TGTGCCAGCAGTTTAAGGGACGGGGGTTACGAGCAGTACTTC. This gives the protein CASSLRDGGYEQYF.

This rearrangement joins TRBV27 to TRBJ1-2; D gene ambiguous. Trimming took 5 bases from V and 7 from J, leaving 14 bases between them. The CDR3 consists of 13 residues. Germline values: CDR1 MNHEY, CDR2 SMNVEV (reference sequence). The CDR3 is CASSPRGSIGYTF. The CDR3 coding sequence is TGTGCCAGCAGTCCGCGAGGCTCTATTGGCTACACCTTC.

The V call is TRBV15, the J call TRBJ1-4; 8 bases match TRBD1. V lost 0 bases and J lost 7; bases outside the gene matches: 7. Per germline, CDR1 LNHNV and CDR2 YYDKDF (reference sequence). CDR3 length: 16 amino acids. As DNA, the CDR3 is TGTGCCACCAGCAGAGAGGGCAACAGGGGGAGTGAAAAACTGTTTTTT. The encoded protein is CATSREGNRGSEKLFF.

The chain couples TRBV20-1 to TRBJ2-1; 8 nucleotides line up with TRBD2. Germline V gene lookup returns CDR1 DFQATT and CDR2 SNEGSKA (reference sequence). V was pared by 6 bases and J by 13 bases, with 8 bases of the junction left unmatched. The CDR3 loop spans 11 amino acids. The CDR3 loop reads CSAPAGVLQFF. DNA for the CDR3: TGCAGTGCCCCAGCGGGAGTGCTCCAGTTCTTC.

The sample holds a few counts of this clone. This chain joins TRBV30 and TRBJ1-1; D gene unclear. The CDR3 covers 14 residues. Germline-derived CDR1 and CDR2 are GTSNPN and SVGIG (reference sequence). V was clipped by 5 bases and J by 1 base, with 14 bases between them. The CDR3 coding sequence is TGTGCCTGGGGAGAGGGTTGGGGGAACACTGAAGCTTTCTTT. Its translation is CAWGEGWGNTEAFF.